Listed below are T cell receptor beta chains from one sample, sequenced in a study of blood T cells in healthy people across ages. One entry per CDR3 protein, called by TCRdb with MiXCR from the 5' RACE reads. The sample includes under 1,000,000 distinct CDR3 sequences, 46% of them seen just once. The sequencing input was blood. These TCRs come from a man at least 80 years old in good health. CDR3s include the opening cysteine and the closing phenylalanine or tryptophan. The D gene is left open where the match is weak. The size entry is marked missing in some rows and otherwise reads once, few, many or a size class.

cdr3_length	j_call	clone_size	d_call	v_call	cdr3_nt	cdr3_aa
14	TRBJ2-5	.	.	TRBV6-2/TRBV6-3	TGTGCCAGCATTAGGCCCACGGTGGGGGAGACCCAGTACTTC	CASIRPTVGETQYF
15	TRBJ1-4	.	.	TRBV4-2	TGTGCCAGCAGCCAAGATTGGGGGCCTAATGAAAAACTGTTTTTT	CASSQDWGPNEKLFF
16	TRBJ2-3	few	TRBD2	TRBV3-1	TGTGCCAGCAGCCTACCTAGCGGGAGCTCCCTGGATACGCAGTATTTT	CASSLPSGSSLDTQYF
14	TRBJ2-5	few	.	TRBV7-9	TGTGCCAGCAGCTTTGGGCAGGGGATGGAGACCCAGTACTTC	CASSFGQGMETQYF
14	TRBJ2-7	.	TRBD2	TRBV20-1	TGCAGTGCTCCGCCGCGCGGGAGGTACAATGAGCAGTACTTC	CSAPPRGRYNEQYF
15	TRBJ2-6	.	.	TRBV6-1	TGTGCCAGCAGTAAATCGGGGGCTGGGGCCAACGTCCTGACTTTC	CASSKSGAGANVLTF
15	TRBJ2-2	.	TRBD2	TRBV27	TGTGCCAGCAGCCTCCTAGCGGGAGATCCCGGGGAGCTGTTTTTT	CASSLLAGDPGELFF
17	TRBJ2-1	few	TRBD2	TRBV6-1	TGTGCCAGCAGTACCCTTAGCGGGAGGGCCTCCTACAATGAGCAGTTCTTC	CASSTLSGRASYNEQFF
16	TRBJ2-7	many	TRBD1	TRBV4-2	TGTGCCAGCAGCCAAGAATCGACAGGGAGCCGGGTCGAGCAGTACTTC	CASSQESTGSRVEQYF
15	TRBJ2-5	.	.	TRBV24-1	TGTGCCACCAGTACCATAGGGACCTCCGGGGAGGAGCAGTACTTC	CATSTIGTSGEEQYF
15	TRBJ2-3	.	TRBD2	TRBV5-5	TGTGCCAGCAGCGGACTAGCGGGGCCCCCAGATACGCAGTATTTT	CASSGLAGPPDTQYF
16	TRBJ2-7	.	TRBD2	TRBV20-1	TGCAGTGCTAGCGGTAATTTCCTAGCGGTTTCCTACGAGCAGTACTTC	CSASGNFLAVSYEQYF
14	TRBJ1-6	once	.	TRBV7-9	TGTGCCAGCAGCCCTAGAGGGGGGGAACGGACCCTCCACTTT	CASSPRGGERTLHF
14	TRBJ2-1	.	.	TRBV5-1	TGCGCCAGCAGCGTATCGGACCCCGGGCCGGGGCAGTTCTTC	CASSVSDPGPGQFF